Listed here are 32 T cell receptor beta chains from one sample, sequenced in a study of T and B cells in COVID-19 patients. TRB rearrangements were amplified by multiplex PCR with BIOMED2 TRB-A/B primers. One entry per CDR3 protein results from TCRdb running MiXCR on the multiplex PCR reads. The table shows about 17,000 distinct CDR3 sequences, with around 30% occurring only once. Each TRB amplification used roughly 250-550 ng of genomic DNA from blood. The source material was blood. Every receptor here comes from a human donor who had recovered from COVID-19.

The chain couples TRBV29-1 to TRBJ2-5, with TRBD2 identical over 13 bases. In germline, CDR1 is SQVTM, CDR2 ANQGSEA. J gave up 5 bases and V 0 bases, and 3 bases lay outside the gene matches. The CDR3 is 15 amino acids. The chain's CDR3 is CSVEDRTSGGETQYF. The CDR3 DNA reads TGCAGCGTTGAAGATCGGACTAGCGGGGGCGAGACCCAGTACTTC.

This clonotype is termed medium-sized (0.01 to 0.1%). This rearrangement joins TRBV29-1 to TRBJ2-3; D is perhaps TRBD1 (6 bases). V lost 6 bases, J lost 0 bases, and 7 bases lay in between. The germline gives CDR1 SQVTM, CDR2 ANQGSEA. The CDR3 covers 12 residues. DNA for the CDR3: TGCAGCGTAAGGGGGAGCACAGATACGCAGTATTTT. It is translated as CSVRGSTDTQYF.

On this clonotype: A single base separates this from a much larger clone, so it may be a read error. The V call is TRBV6-1, the J call TRBJ2-3; maybe TRBD2 (6 bases). The CDR3 sequence is 16 residues long. The germline gives CDR1 MNHNS, CDR2 SASEGT. The V gene lost 5 bases and the J gene lost 4 bases, with 19 bases spanning the gap. The CDR3 spells CASSSVLAWGADTQYF. CDR3 nucleotides: TGTGCCAGCAGTTCCGTCCTAGCGTGGGGTGCAGATACGCAGTATTTT.

The chain combines TRBV7-2 with TRBJ1-4; D unresolved. V was cut by 2 bases and J by 13 bases, with 17 bases left in between. The CDR3 runs 14 residues. From germline, CDR1 is SGHTA and CDR2 FQGNSA. DNA of the CDR3: TGTGCCAGCAGCTTAAGTCTAGGAATAGGCAGACTGTTTTTT. The encoded protein is CASSLSLGIGRLFF.

Only a few counts were recorded for this clonotype. V is TRBV6-2 or TRBV6-3 and J is TRBJ1-2; D not resolved. This CDR3 has 14 residues. Trimming left V 2 bases short and J 0 bases short, with 7 bases between. Looked up from germline, CDR1 is MNHEY and CDR2 is SVGEGT. The CDR3 DNA reads as TGTGCCAGCAGTTACGCAGGAGCTAACTATGGCTACACCTTC. Translation gives CASSYAGANYGYTF.

This clonotype was recorded many times. The chain combines TRBV5-4 with TRBJ2-7; D possibly corresponds to TRBD2 (6 bases). CDR1 is SGHNT and CDR2 is YYREEE in the germline V gene (reference sequence). CDR3 size: 15 residues. Trimming removed 4 bases at V and 2 bases at J, with 16 bases between. This CDR3 is CASSIAWGGAYEQYF. The DNA for the CDR3 is TGTGCCAGCAGCATCGCGTGGGGAGGCGCCTACGAGCAGTACTTC.

The chain couples TRBV28 to TRBJ2-7, with TRBD1 matching over 7 bases. The CDR3 has 14 residues. Germline CDR1 MDHEN, CDR2 SYDVKM. The V gene end was trimmed by 3 bases and the J gene end by 5 bases; junction bases not matched to a gene: 7. The CDR3 nucleotides read TGTGCCAGCAGTTTTCTAACAGGGGACGACGAGCAGTACTTC. Protein: CASSFLTGDDEQYF. Variable domain in full (rest from reference TRBV28 and TRBJ2-7): DVKVTQSSRYLVKRTGEKVFLECVQDMDHENMFWYRQDPGLGLRLIYFSYDVKMKEKGDIPEGYSVSREKKERFSLILESASTNQTSMYLCASSFLTGDDEQYFGPGTRLTVT.

The chain joins TRBV13 to TRBJ2-3, with 7 bases that match TRBD2. J was trimmed by 0 bases and V by 5 bases; bases with no gene match: 14. Germline CDR1 is PRHDT and CDR2 is FYEKMQ (reference sequence). The CDR3 runs 18 residues. The CDR3 region is CASSPSSGVMSSTDTQYF. CDR3 nucleotides: TGTGCCAGCAGCCCCTCCAGCGGGGTTATGTCTAGCACAGATACGCAGTATTTT.

The chain couples TRBV7-9 to TRBJ2-6; D possibly corresponds to TRBD2 (5 bases). Trimming took off 0 bases at V and 4 bases at J, with 13 bases between the two ends. The CDR3 is 17 residues long. The germline gives CDR1 SEHNR, CDR2 FQNEAQ (reference sequence). The CDR3 region has the DNA TGTGCCAGCAGCTTAGCGCGAGGGTCGGAGGGGGCCAACGTCCTGACTTTC. Protein product: CASSLARGSEGANVLTF.

This clonotype has only a few counts. The chain links TRBV12-3 or TRBV12-4 to TRBJ2-7; D is uncertain. The V and J ends lost 3 bases and 6 bases respectively, with 18 bases between them. The CDR3 has 15 amino acids. The DNA for the CDR3 is TGTGCCAGCAGTTTGGCCGAATTTCTGTACTCCGAGCAGTACTTC. This gives the protein CASSLAEFLYSEQYF.

The chain links TRBV9 to TRBJ2-2, with D perhaps matching TRBD2 (5 bases). CDR1 is SGDLS and CDR2 is YYNGEE in the germline V gene. The CDR3 length is 18 residues. Trimming removed 0 bases at V and 0 bases at J, with 15 bases between. CDR3 sequence reads: CASSVEGGLSPNTGELFF. CDR3 in DNA: TGTGCCAGCAGCGTAGAAGGAGGCCTGAGTCCGAACACCGGGGAGCTGTTTTTT.

This clonotype was counted ten times or more. The chain combines TRBV13 with TRBJ2-2; 10 bases align to TRBD2. The trim removed 8 bases at V and 5 bases at J, leaving 5 bases unmatched. CDR3 size: 14 residues. In germline, CDR1 is PRHDT, CDR2 FYEKMQ (reference sequence). Written as DNA, the CDR3 is TGTGCCAGCCTTGGACTAGCGGCTACCGGGGAGCTGTTTTTT. It encodes CASLGLAATGELFF.

By share, this clonotype ranks as medium-sized. The chain links TRBV12-3 or TRBV12-4 to TRBJ2-3; D is unresolved. V dropped 5 bases and J dropped 1 base, with 7 bases sitting between them. The CDR3 covers 13 residues. The CDR3 DNA sequence: TGTGCCAGCAGTGGGCTGGGCACAGATACGCAGTATTTT. This gives the protein CASSGLGTDTQYF.

This rearrangement joins TRBV6-5 to TRBJ2-5, with TRBD2 matching 14 bases. CDR1 MNHEY and CDR2 SVGAGI come from the germline V gene. The junction had 2 bases not matched to a gene; V was cut back by 5 bases and J by 0 bases. CDR3 length: 16 amino acids. In DNA form, the CDR3 reads TGTGCCAGCAGTGGACTAGCGGGGGGCTACCAAGAGACCCAGTACTTC. It is translated as CASSGLAGGYQETQYF.

V and J are TRBV24-1 and TRBJ2-3; maybe TRBD2 (7 bases). This CDR3 has 14 residues. The germline CDR1 and CDR2 sequences are KGHDR and SFDVKD. V lost 3 bases and J lost 6, with 12 bases in between. CDR3 DNA sequence: TGTGCCACCAGTGATGCGGGGGCGGGGGATACGCAGTATTTT. It encodes CATSDAGAGDTQYF.

This clonotype showed up many times. V and J are TRBV15 and TRBJ2-7; TRBD1 matches 8 bases. CDR3 length: 15 amino acids. Germline V gene data show CDR1 as LNHNV and CDR2 as YYDKDF (reference sequence). V was clipped by 4 bases and J by 2 bases; unmatched bases: 7. The CDR3 protein is CATSTRTGHTYEQYF. The CDR3 DNA follows: TGTGCCACCAGCACTAGGACAGGGCATACCTACGAGCAGTACTTC.

By sample share, this clonotype is medium-sized. V gene TRBV18 combines with J gene TRBJ2-5, with D perhaps matching TRBD1 or TRBD2 (5 bases each). CDR3 length: 14 amino acids. Germline CDR1 reads KGHSH; CDR2 reads LQKENI. The V and J ends lost 3 bases and 5 bases respectively, with 13 bases between them. Written as DNA, the CDR3 is TGTGCCAGCTCACCCTCGAGGGGATCGGAGACCCAGTACTTC. This gives the protein CASSPSRGSETQYF.

This chain joins TRBV4-3 and TRBJ2-1; D gene unclear. There are 17 residues in the CDR3. V lost 0 bases, J lost 4 bases, and 16 bases lay in between. Per germline, CDR1 LGHNA and CDR2 YSLEER. The CDR3 protein is CASSQDQEGIVYNEQFF. Here the CDR3 DNA reads TGCGCCAGCAGCCAAGATCAAGAAGGGATCGTATACAATGAGCAGTTCTTC.

In this sample, this clonotype is medium-sized (0.01 to 0.1%). The chain recombines TRBV19 with TRBJ1-4; possible D gene TRBD1, 6 bases. The V end lost 1 base, the J end lost 5 bases, and 14 bases lay between the germline ends. CDR1 is LNHDA and CDR2 is SQIVND in the germline V gene (reference sequence). This CDR3 region has 16 residues. The CDR3 DNA reads as TGTGCCAGTAGTATAGGAGCGGGGGGCGTAAATGAAAAACTGTTTTTT. Protein product: CASSIGAGGVNEKLFF. Supplemented by reference TRBV19 and TRBJ1-4, the full variable domain reads DGGITQSPKYLFRKEGQNVTLSCEQNLNHDAMYWYRQDPGQGLRLIYYSQIVNDFQKGDIAEGYSVSREKKESFPLTVTSAQKNPTAFYLCASSIGAGGVNEKLFFGSGTQLSVL.

The chain recombines TRBV19 with TRBJ2-7; 13 bases match TRBD2. CDR3 size: 17 residues. CDR1 and CDR2 from the germline V gene are LNHDA and SQIVND (reference sequence). The ends lost 6 bases at V and 0 bases at J; junction bases unmatched: 8. The CDR3 sequence is CASSSGTSGEPSYEQYF. The CDR3 coding sequence is TGTGCCAGTAGCTCCGGGACTAGCGGGGAACCCTCCTACGAGCAGTACTTC.

This clonotype has a count of ten or more. The chain uses TRBV6-2 or TRBV6-3 and TRBJ2-7; possibly TRBD2 for D (5 bases). CDR3 length: 12 residues. The V gene lost 7 bases and the J gene lost 6 bases, with 13 bases spanning the gap. From germline, CDR1 is MNHEY and CDR2 SVGEGT. CDR3 region: CASTTPGSEQYF. Here the CDR3 DNA reads TGTGCCAGCACTACACCGGGGAGCGAGCAGTACTTC.

This clonotype is deemed medium-sized. V and J are TRBV10-3 and TRBJ2-7, with 10 positions matching TRBD1. Germline V lookup: CDR1 ENHRY, CDR2 SYGVKD. This CDR3 contains 14 residues. Trimming cost V 3 bases and J 11 bases; bases outside gene matches: 10. CDR3 loop: CAISDRDRGWEKYF. The DNA for the CDR3 is TGTGCCATCAGTGACCGGGACAGGGGCTGGGAGAAGTACTTC.

In its sample, this clonotype ranks as medium-sized. This chain joins TRBV19 and TRBJ1-4, with D perhaps matching TRBD1 (5 bases). The CDR3 has 16 amino acids. With 8 bases removed from V and 0 bases from J, the gap between germline ends came to 16 bases. Germline V lookup: CDR1 LNHDA, CDR2 SQIVND (reference sequence). CDR3 region: CASGKTDGSTNEKLFF. CDR3 in DNA: TGTGCCAGTGGGAAGACAGACGGGTCAACTAATGAAAAACTGTTTTTT.

The chain combines TRBV5-1 with TRBJ2-1, with TRBD1 identical over 10 bases. Germline values: CDR1 SGHRS, CDR2 YFSETQ. The CDR3 has 14 amino acids. Trimming removed 4 bases from V and 8 bases from J; junction bases left unmatched: 6. The CDR3 coding sequence is TGCGCCAGCAGCCCGGACAGGGGGGAAGATGAGCAGTTCTTC. Residues: CASSPDRGEDEQFF.

This clonotype has more than one count but fewer than ten. V gene TRBV12-3 or TRBV12-4 combines with J gene TRBJ2-7, with D maybe TRBD1 (6 bases). Trimming cost V 2 bases and J 5 bases, with 13 bases left between them. The CDR3 covers 14 residues. The DNA of the CDR3 is TGTGCCAGCAGTTTACCCCAGGGGTCCAACGAGCAGTACTTC. Protein: CASSLPQGSNEQYF.

The CDR3 reads CASSFLGGESPLHF. CDR3 bases: TGTGCCAGCAGTTTTCTCGGGGGCGAATCACCCCTCCACTTT. This chain links TRBV12-3 or TRBV12-4 with TRBJ1-6, with D possibly TRBD1 on 6 matching bases. The CDR3 is 14 amino acids. Trimming left V 3 bases short and J 10 bases short, with 13 bases between.

This clonotype has a handful of counts. This chain links TRBV6-5 with TRBJ1-3; D unclear. The CDR3 loop spans 15 amino acids. Germline CDR1 and CDR2: MNHEY and SVGAGI. The V end was cut by 2 bases, the J end by 4 bases, with 12 bases between. CDR3 loop: CASSYGRSRGNTIYF. The CDR3 coding sequence is TGTGCCAGCAGTTACGGGCGATCGCGGGGAAACACCATATATTTT.

There are many counts of this clonotype. The chain employs TRBV18 and TRBJ2-5; 11 bases are a match to TRBD2. CDR1 is KGHSH, CDR2 LQKENI, per germline. V shed 2 bases, J shed 5 bases, and the junction held 4 bases outside the gene matches. The CDR3 contains 15 residues. This CDR3 reads CASSPTSGGGETQYF. Written as DNA, the CDR3 is TGTGCCAGCTCACCAACTAGCGGGGGCGGCGAGACCCAGTACTTC.

By proportion, this clonotype is medium-sized. The rearrangement links TRBV27 to TRBJ2-5; D tentatively fits TRBD1 or TRBD2 (6 bases each). Germline V CDR1 and CDR2: MNHEY, SMNVEV (reference sequence). This CDR3 spans 13 amino acids. The V and J ends lost 3 bases and 5 bases respectively, with 10 bases between them. The CDR3 DNA sequence: TGTGCCAGCAGTTTTACGGGGGCGGAGACCCAGTACTTC. It is translated as CASSFTGAETQYF.

The chain is built from TRBV7-2 and TRBJ2-5; tentatively, D is TRBD2 (7 bases). Trimming shortened V by 4 bases and J by 5 bases, and 17 bases separated the two germline ends. The CDR3 runs to 15 residues. Germline CDR1 is SGHTA and CDR2 is FQGNSA. CDR3 bases: TGTGCCAGCAGCTCGGGGGGCGGGGGAGGGGAGACCCAGTACTTC. Translating gives CASSSGGGGGETQYF.

This chain links TRBV11-1 with TRBJ1-1; perhaps TRBD1 as D (5 bases). The ends were cut back, 3 bases at V and 2 bases at J, with 10 bases in the middle. Germline CDR1 and CDR2: SGHAT and FQDESV (reference sequence). This CDR3 is built from 14 residues. CDR3 nucleotide sequence: TGTGCCAGCAGCTTCAACAGGCTAAACACTGAAGCTTTCTTT. It is translated as CASSFNRLNTEAFF.

The J gene is TRBJ2-7, the V gene TRBV6-2 or TRBV6-3, with 10 bases identical to TRBD2. CDR3 size: 15 residues. Trimming cost V 8 bases and J 2 bases; bases outside gene matches: 9. Germline-derived CDR1 and CDR2 are MNHEY and SVGEGT. The CDR3 DNA reads TGTGCCAGCCGAATCGGACTAGCGGTACCCTACGAGCAGTACTTC. It translates to CASRIGLAVPYEQYF.